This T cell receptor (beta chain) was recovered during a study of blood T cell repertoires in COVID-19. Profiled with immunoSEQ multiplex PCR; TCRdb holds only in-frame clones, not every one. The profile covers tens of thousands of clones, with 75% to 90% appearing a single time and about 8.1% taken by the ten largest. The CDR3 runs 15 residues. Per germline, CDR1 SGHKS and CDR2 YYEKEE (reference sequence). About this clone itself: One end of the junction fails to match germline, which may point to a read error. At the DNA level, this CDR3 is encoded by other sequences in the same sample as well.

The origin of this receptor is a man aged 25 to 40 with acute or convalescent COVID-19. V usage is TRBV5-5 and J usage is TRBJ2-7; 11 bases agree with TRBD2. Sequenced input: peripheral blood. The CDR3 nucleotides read TGTGCCAGCTTATTGGGACTAGCGGCCTCCTACGAGCAGTACTTT. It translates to CASLLGLAASYEQYF.